This TCR beta chain was sequenced during a study of blood T cells in healthy people across ages. Next came a second PCR, run for about 7 to 12 cycles, which used a sample-barcoded 5' primer along with a J-beta primer mix. TCRdb re-called the 5' RACE reads through MiXCR, storing one row per CDR3 protein. The table includes hundreds of thousands of distinct CDR3 sequences, about 55% detected once. Germline V CDR1 and CDR2: MDHEN, SYDVKM. This CDR3 region has 13 residues. V lost 10 bases to trimming and J lost 4 bases, with 14 bases between them. This sequence was found in a man at least 80 years old in good health. The gene calls are TRBV28 and TRBJ2-1; tentative D call: TRBD2 (5 bases). Sequenced: blood. CDR3 region: CAITSTMYNEQFF. For the CDR3, the DNA is TGTGCCATTACTAGTACAATGTACAATGAGCAGTTCTTC.